This T cell receptor beta chain was observed in a study of regulatory T cells in long-lasting Graves disease. This sample's time point: newly diagnosed GD, antithyroid drugs for less than 3 months. Extracted RNA from PBMCs served as the source of the TCR library. In building TCR beta libraries, iRepertoire HTBI primers were used together with Arm-PCR of CDR3 regions. TCRdb analysed the multiplex PCR reads with MiXCR anew, one entry per CDR3 protein. The repertoire holds about 500,000 distinct CDR3 sequences, with roughly 15% as singletons. The sample holds a few counts of this clonotype. This CDR3 is built from 17 residues. Germline values: CDR1 ENHRY, CDR2 SYGVKD. After removal of 5 bases from V and 7 bases from J, the junction contained 12 bases not matched to a gene. A further study also used this sample, focusing on T cells in Graves' hyperthyroidism and ophthalmopathy.

The material sequenced was peripheral blood mononuclear cells (PBMCs), taken at new diagnosis, from a patient treated with antithyroid drugs. The rearrangement uses TRBV10-3 and TRBJ2-7; 15 nucleotides match TRBD2. This TCR came from a man in his forties with Graves disease. The CDR3 here is CAISSVGLAGGPREQYF. The DNA for the CDR3 is TGTGCCATCAGTTCCGTCGGACTAGCGGGAGGGCCAAGGGAGCAGTACTTC.